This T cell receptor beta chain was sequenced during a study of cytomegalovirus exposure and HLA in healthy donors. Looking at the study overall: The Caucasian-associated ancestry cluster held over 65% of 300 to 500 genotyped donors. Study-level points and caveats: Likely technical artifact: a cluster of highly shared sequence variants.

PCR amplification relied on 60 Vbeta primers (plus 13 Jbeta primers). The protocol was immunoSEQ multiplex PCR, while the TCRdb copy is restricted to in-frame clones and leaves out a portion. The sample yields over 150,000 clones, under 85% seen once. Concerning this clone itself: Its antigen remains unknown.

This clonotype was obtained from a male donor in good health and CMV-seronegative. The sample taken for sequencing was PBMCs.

The CDR3 DNA sequence: TGTGCCAGCAGCTCCCGGACAGGGAACTATGGCTACACCTTC. It specifies CASSSRTGNYGYTF. The chain employs TRBV7-8 and TRBJ1-2; 8 bases align to TRBD1. CDR1 SGHVS and CDR2 FQNEAQ come from the germline V gene. This CDR3 has 14 amino acids. Trimming cost V 4 bases and J 2 bases; bases outside gene matches: 3.